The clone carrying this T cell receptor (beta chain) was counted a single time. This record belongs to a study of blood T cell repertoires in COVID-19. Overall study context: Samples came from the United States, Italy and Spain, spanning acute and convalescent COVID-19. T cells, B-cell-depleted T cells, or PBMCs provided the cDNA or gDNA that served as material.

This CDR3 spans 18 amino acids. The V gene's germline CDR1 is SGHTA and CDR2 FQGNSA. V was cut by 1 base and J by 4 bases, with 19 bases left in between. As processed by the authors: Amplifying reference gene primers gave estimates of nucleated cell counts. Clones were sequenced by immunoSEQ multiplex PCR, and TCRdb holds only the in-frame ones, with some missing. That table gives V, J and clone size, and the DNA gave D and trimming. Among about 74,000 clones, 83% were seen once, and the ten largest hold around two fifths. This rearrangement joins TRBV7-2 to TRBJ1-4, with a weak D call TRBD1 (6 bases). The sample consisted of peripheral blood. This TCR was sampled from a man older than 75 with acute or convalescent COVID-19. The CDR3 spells CASSLEGPTGSINEKLFF. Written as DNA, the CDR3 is TGTGCCAGCAGCTTAGAGGGCCCCACAGGGTCTATTAATGAAAAACTGTTTTTT.